This TCR beta chain appears in the sequencing data of a study of CD8 T cells in ankylosing spondylitis. Study-wide results and caveats: Characteristic of ankylosing spondylitis blood, it appeared, was a TCR beta motif comprising several highly homologous variants. Reportedly, matched ankylosing spondylitis synovial fluid was significantly enriched for disease-linked clones. Past studies reported some motif variants in reactive arthritis synovial fluid and blood.

TCRdb passed the 5' RACE reads through MiXCR, listing each CDR3 protein once. The sample yields about 240,000 distinct CDR3 sequences, roughly 10% seen once. This clonotype was found many times. Its target is unknown. V lost 0 bases and J 6 bases, leaving 15 bases between the germline ends. Germline loops: CDR1 SGHRS, CDR2 YFSETQ. The CDR3 is 15 residues long. V gene TRBV5-1 combines with J gene TRBJ1-1, with a weak D call TRBD1 (5 bases). The TCR sequence derives from a male donor with ankylosing spondylitis or in good health (not recorded which). Sequenced sample: blood, either unsorted or a sorted T cell fraction (not recorded which). The CDR3 region has the DNA TGCGCCAGCAGCTTGGTTCAGGGTCGGGGCTCTGAAGCTTTCTTT. It specifies CASSLVQGRGSEAFF.